This TCR beta chain is drawn from a study of blood T cell repertoires in COVID-19. Study details: Some COVID-19 samples were acute and others convalescent; all came from the United States, Italy and Spain. In each case, the material was cDNA or gDNA derived from T cells, B-cell-depleted T cells, or PBMCs.

Original processing methods: Nucleated cell counts were estimated from reference gene primer amplification. Only in-frame clones appear in the TCRdb table, and some are missing; sequencing was by immunoSEQ multiplex PCR. Clonal size and the V and J genes are those of that table, whereas D and trimming came from the DNA. The table shows some 73,000 clones, with about 89% occurring only once. This clone was recorded only once. In germline, CDR1 is LNHDA, CDR2 SQIVND (reference sequence). Trimming removed 8 bases from V and 5 bases from J; junction bases left unmatched: 4. This CDR3 contains 12 residues.

The chain uses TRBV19 and TRBJ2-5; TRBD2 matches at 8 bases. Sequencing input: peripheral blood. This TCR derives from an older woman with acute or convalescent COVID-19. This CDR3 reads CASSGGEETQYF. The CDR3, as DNA: TGTGCCAGTTCCGGGGGGGAGGAGACCCAGTACTTC.